This TCR beta chain was identified in a study of blood T cell repertoires in COVID-19. Background on the study: PBMCs, B-cell-depleted T cells, or T cells provided the cDNA or gDNA that made up the material.

Libraries were prepared by immunoSEQ multiplex PCR; TCRdb keeps only in-frame clonotypes and omits some of them. The sample holds 100,000 to 120,000 clones; around 74% are singletons and the top ten take less than 20%. Germline loops: CDR1 MNHEY, CDR2 SVGAGI. The junction had 8 bases not matched to a gene; V was cut back by 9 bases and J by 8 bases. The CDR3 is 13 amino acids. This TCR derives from a woman in her sixties or seventies with acute or convalescent COVID-19. The source material was peripheral blood. The chain joins TRBV6-5 to TRBJ1-4; 8 positions match TRBD1. CDR3 DNA sequence: TGTGCCAGTCCAGACAGGGGAGAGGAAAAACTGTTTTTT. It is translated as CASPDRGEEKLFF.